What follows describes a single TCR beta chain. Its cognate antigen is unknown. Patients in the study, people with chemo-refractory metastatic non-small-cell lung cancer, received focal radiation plus ipilimumab CTLA-4 blockade. This sample is part of a study of radiotherapy plus CTLA-4 blockade in lung cancer. Overall study context: Objective responses were observed in about a sixth of patients, and disease control was achieved by approximately 32%. Overall study findings and caveats: Increased serum interferon-beta after radiation also reportedly predicted response strongly. In blood, tumor-derived TCR clones expanded after radiotherapy plus ipilimumab.

The protocol was immunoSEQ multiplex PCR, while the TCRdb copy is restricted to in-frame clones and leaves out a portion. This sample has 49,000 or so clones, with roughly four fifths found just once. Germline CDR1 is SGHDN and CDR2 is FVKESK. V was shortened by 0 bases and J by 2 bases, with 8 bases between the two germline ends. The CDR3 totals 14 residues. This sample comprised peripheral blood, obtained from a patient treated with radiotherapy plus ipilimumab. This clonotype was sampled from a human donor with non-small cell lung cancer who had stable disease on radiotherapy plus ipilimumab. This chain joins TRBV14 and TRBJ2-7; no reliable D call. CDR3 in amino acids: CASSQDAFTYEQYF. CDR3 DNA: TGTGCCAGCAGCCAAGACGCCTTTACCTACGAGCAGTACTTC.